This T cell receptor beta chain came from a study of T cell repertoires in cytomegalovirus infection. Study-level background: CMV infection and matching HLA type were both indicated by public TCR beta signatures. Study-wide results and caveats: Summed frequency of shared TCR beta families picked out CMV carriers who also had the relevant HLA. HLA-C-restricted CMV clonotypes gave the most frequent clonotype in two of eight donors.

One entry per CDR3 protein, called by TCRdb with MiXCR from the reads. The sample carries some 700,000 distinct CDR3 sequences, approximately 40% recorded once. In its sample, this clonotype was seen a few times. No antigen is known for it. Trimming took 2 bases from V and 4 from J; bases not matched to a gene: 5. Germline CDR1 and CDR2: SGHDN and FVKESK. The CDR3 covers 16 residues. The receptor was derived from a human donor in good health (CMV status not recorded). Some clones in this sample may be carry-over from other donors' samples. J is TRBJ1-4 and V is TRBV14, with 9 bases lining up with TRBD1. The sequencing input was PBMCs. As DNA, the CDR3 is TGTGCCAGCAGCCAACGGACAGGGGCGTTTAATGAAAAACTGTTTTTT. Its translation: CASSQRTGAFNEKLFF.